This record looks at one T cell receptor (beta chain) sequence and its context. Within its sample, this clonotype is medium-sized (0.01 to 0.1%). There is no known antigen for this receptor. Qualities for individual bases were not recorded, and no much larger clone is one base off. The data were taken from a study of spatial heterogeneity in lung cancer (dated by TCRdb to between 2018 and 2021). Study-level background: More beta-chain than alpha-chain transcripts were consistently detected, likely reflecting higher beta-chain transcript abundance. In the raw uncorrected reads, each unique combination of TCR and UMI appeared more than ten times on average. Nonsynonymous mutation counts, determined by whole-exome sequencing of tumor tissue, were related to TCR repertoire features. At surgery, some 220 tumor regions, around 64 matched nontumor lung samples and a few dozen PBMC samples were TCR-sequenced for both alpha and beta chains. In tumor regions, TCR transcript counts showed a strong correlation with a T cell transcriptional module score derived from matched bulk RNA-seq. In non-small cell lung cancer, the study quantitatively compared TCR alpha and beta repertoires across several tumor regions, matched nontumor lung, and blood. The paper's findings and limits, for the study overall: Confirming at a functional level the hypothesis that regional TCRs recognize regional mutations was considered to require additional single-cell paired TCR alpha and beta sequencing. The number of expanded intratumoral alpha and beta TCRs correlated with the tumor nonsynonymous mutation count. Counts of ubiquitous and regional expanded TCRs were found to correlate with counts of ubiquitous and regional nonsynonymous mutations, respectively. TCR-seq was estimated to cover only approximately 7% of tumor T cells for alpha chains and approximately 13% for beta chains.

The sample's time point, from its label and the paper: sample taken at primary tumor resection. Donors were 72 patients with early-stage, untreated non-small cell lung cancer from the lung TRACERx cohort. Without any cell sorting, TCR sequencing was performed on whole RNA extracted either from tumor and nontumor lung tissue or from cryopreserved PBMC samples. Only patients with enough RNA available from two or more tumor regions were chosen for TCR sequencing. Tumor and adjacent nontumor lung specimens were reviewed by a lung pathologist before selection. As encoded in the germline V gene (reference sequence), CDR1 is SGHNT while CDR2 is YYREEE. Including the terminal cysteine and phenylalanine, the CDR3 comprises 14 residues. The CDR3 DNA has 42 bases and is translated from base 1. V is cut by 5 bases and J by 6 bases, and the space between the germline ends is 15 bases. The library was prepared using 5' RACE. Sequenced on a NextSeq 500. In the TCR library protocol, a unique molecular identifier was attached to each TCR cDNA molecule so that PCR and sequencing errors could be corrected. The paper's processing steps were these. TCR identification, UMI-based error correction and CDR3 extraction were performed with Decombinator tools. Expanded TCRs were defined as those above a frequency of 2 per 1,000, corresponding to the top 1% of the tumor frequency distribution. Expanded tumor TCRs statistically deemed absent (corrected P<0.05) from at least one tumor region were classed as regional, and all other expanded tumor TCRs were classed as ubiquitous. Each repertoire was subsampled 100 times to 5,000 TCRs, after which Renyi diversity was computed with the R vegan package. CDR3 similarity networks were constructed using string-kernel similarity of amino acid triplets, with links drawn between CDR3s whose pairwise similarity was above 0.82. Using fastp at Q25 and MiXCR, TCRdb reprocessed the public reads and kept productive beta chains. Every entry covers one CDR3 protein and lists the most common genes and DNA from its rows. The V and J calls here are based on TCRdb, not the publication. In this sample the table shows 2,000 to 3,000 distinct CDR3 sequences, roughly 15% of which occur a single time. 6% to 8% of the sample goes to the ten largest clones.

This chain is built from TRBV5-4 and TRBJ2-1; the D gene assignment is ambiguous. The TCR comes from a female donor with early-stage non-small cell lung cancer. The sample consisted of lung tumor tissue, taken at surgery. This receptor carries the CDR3 CASRAPYQGNEQFF. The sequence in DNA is TGTGCCAGCAGGGCGCCATACCAAGGCAATGAGCAGTTCTTC.